The 10 T cell receptor beta chains below come from one sample, sequenced in a study of radiation and T cells in renal cell carcinoma. Sequenced by immunoSEQ multiplex PCR; TCRdb stores in-frame clones only, minus some. The data contain approximately 110,000 clones, roughly 80% of them singletons. Time point indicated: baseline pretreatment blood. Treatment here: 15 Gy SBRT to primary tumor, nephrectomy 4 weeks later. Here the sequenced sample was blood, taken from a patient whose treatment included radiotherapy and nephrectomy. Receptor source: a woman aged 55-69 years with renal cell carcinoma.

V and J are TRBV5-1 and TRBJ2-7; D might be TRBD1 (7 bases). This CDR3 comprises 20 residues. V dropped 0 bases and J dropped 0 bases, with 25 bases sitting between them. Germline-derived CDR1 and CDR2 are SGHRS and YFSETQ. The CDR3 region is CASSLGSRGVGSYTSYEQYF. CDR3 coding DNA: TGCGCCAGCAGCTTGGGGTCCAGGGGGGTCGGCAGCTACACCTCCTACGAGCAGTACTTC.

This rearrangement joins TRBV14 to TRBJ2-7; possibly TRBD2 for D (5 bases). The CDR3 consists of 14 residues. Trimming removed 8 bases from V and 4 bases from J, with 18 bases in between. Per germline, CDR1 SGHDN and CDR2 FVKESK. CDR3 sequence reads: CASDGGSSPYEQYF. For the CDR3, the DNA is TGTGCCAGCGACGGAGGTTCCTCTCCTTACGAGCAGTACTTC. Supplemented by reference TRBV14 and TRBJ2-7, the full variable domain reads EAGVTQFPSHSVIEKGQTVTLRCDPISGHDNLYWYRRVMGKEIKFLLHFVKESKQDESGMPNNRFLAERTGGTYSTLKVQPAELEDSGVYFCASDGGSSPYEQYFGPGTRLTVT.

The chain uses TRBV4-2 and TRBJ1-4, with D maybe TRBD1 (5 bases). The germline gives CDR1 LGHNA, CDR2 YNFKEQ. This CDR3 has 15 residues. V was cut by 3 bases and J by 5 bases, with 13 bases left in between. The CDR3 reads CASSQGQGVNEKLFF. The CDR3 nucleotides are TGTGCCAGCAGCCAGGGTCAGGGCGTAAATGAAAAACTGTTTTTT.

V gene TRBV29-1 combines with J gene TRBJ2-3, with 10 bases aligning to TRBD2. After removal of 5 bases from V and 4 bases from J, the junction contained 9 bases not matched to a gene. The CDR3 runs to 15 residues. From germline, CDR1 is SQVTM and CDR2 ANQGSEA. The CDR3 loop is CSVSPPAGGPDTQYF. The CDR3 DNA sequence: TGCAGCGTTTCGCCCCCAGCGGGAGGGCCAGATACGCAGTATTTT.

This chain links TRBV28 with TRBJ1-2, with D perhaps TRBD1 (5 bases). This CDR3 is 13 amino acids long. Trimming took 6 bases from V and 8 from J, leaving 16 bases between them. CDR1 is MDHEN, CDR2 SYDVKM, per germline. CDR3 protein: CASSRGRVWGYTF. The CDR3 DNA follows: TGTGCCAGCAGCCGAGGCAGGGTGTGGGGCTACACCTTC.

The chain uses TRBV2 and TRBJ1-2; D call uncertain. CDR1 and CDR2 from the germline V gene are SNHLY and FYNNEI. With 4 bases removed from V and 0 bases from J, the gap between germline ends came to 9 bases. This CDR3 contains 14 residues. The CDR3: CASSVIRANYGYTF. CDR3 nucleotides: TGTGCCAGCAGTGTTATTCGAGCTAACTATGGCTACACCTTC.

This clone was observed a handful of times. The CDR3 reads CASSQSTGNTEAFF. CDR3 bases: TGCGCCAGCAGTCAATCAACGGGGAACACTGAAGCTTTCTTT. The chain couples TRBV23-1 to TRBJ1-1; D is unresolved. TRBV23-1 is given ORF status, its function remaining uncertain. Trimming shortened V by 0 bases and J by 1 base, and 6 bases separated the two germline ends. This CDR3 has 14 residues.

The sample holds a few counts of this clone. Other DNA sequences in the sample encode the same CDR3. The chain uses TRBV6-5 and TRBJ1-1, with TRBD1 as a possible D gene (5 bases). Trimming removed 2 bases at V and 2 bases at J, with 9 bases between. Germline V CDR1 and CDR2: MNHEY, SVGAGI. This CDR3 has 14 amino acids. CDR3 in DNA: TGTGCCAGCAGTTACGGCGGGGGAAACACTGAAGCTTTCTTT. This gives the protein CASSYGGGNTEAFF.

This clone was recorded a few times. The CDR3 loop is CASRSSPYEQYF. As DNA, the CDR3 is TGTGCCAGCAGGAGCTCGCCCTACGAGCAGTACTTC. The chain uses TRBV2 and TRBJ2-7; D uncertain. The CDR3 runs to 12 residues. The V end lost 6 bases, the J end lost 2 bases, and 8 bases lay between the germline ends. CDR1 and CDR2 (germline): SNHLY, FYNNEI.

This clone came up once. The J gene is TRBJ2-7, the V gene TRBV10-3; 11 bases map to TRBD1. The V gene end was trimmed by 5 bases and the J gene end by 4 bases; junction bases not matched to a gene: 10. From germline, CDR1 is ENHRY and CDR2 SYGVKD. This CDR3 is built from 16 residues. The CDR3 DNA sequence: TGTGCCATCAGTCCAGCCGGGACAGGGGGTTGGTACGAGCAGTACTTC. It translates to CAISPAGTGGWYEQYF.